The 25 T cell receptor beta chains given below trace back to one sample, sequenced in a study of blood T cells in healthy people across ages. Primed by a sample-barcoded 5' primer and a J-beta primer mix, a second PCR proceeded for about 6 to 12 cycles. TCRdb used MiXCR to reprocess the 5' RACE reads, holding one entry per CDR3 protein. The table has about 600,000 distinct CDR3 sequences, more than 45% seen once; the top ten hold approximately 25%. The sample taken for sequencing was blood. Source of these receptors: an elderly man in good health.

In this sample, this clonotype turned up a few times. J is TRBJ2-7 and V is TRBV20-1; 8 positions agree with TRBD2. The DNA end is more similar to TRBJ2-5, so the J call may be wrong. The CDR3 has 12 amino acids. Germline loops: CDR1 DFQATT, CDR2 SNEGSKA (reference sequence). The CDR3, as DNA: TGCAGTTACCTTAGCGGGACCGAGACCCAGTACTTC. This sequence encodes CSYLSGTETQYF.

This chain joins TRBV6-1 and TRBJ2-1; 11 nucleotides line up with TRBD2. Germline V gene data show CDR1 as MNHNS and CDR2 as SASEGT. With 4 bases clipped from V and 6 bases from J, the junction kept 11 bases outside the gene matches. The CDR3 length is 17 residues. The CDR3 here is CASSGGILAGGGNEQFF. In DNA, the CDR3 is TGTGCCAGCAGTGGGGGGATCCTAGCGGGAGGTGGCAATGAGCAGTTCTTC.

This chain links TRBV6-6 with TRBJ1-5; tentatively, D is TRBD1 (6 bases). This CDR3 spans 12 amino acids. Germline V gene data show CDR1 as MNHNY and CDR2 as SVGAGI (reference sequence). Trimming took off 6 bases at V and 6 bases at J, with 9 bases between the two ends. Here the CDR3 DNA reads TGTGCCAGCAGAGAGGGGGGTCAGCCCCAGCATTTT. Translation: CASREGGQPQHF.

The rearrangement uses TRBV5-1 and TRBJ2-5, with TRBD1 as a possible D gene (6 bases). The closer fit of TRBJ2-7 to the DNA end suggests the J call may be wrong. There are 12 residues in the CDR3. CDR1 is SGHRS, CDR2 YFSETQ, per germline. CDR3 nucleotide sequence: TGCGCCAGCAGCTCCAGGACAGACGAGCAGTACTTC. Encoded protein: CASSSRTDEQYF.

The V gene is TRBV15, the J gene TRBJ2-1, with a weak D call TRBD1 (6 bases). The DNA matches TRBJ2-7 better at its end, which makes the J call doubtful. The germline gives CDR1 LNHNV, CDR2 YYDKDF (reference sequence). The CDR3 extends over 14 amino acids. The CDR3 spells CATSSRGFSNEQYF. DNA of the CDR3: TGTGCCACCAGCTCCAGGGGATTCAGCAATGAGCAGTACTTC.

CDR3 DNA: TGTGCCAGCAGTGTCGACGGGGGGGCCGGGAGCAATGAGCAGTACTTC. This codes for CASSVDGGAGSNEQYF. The V call is TRBV2, the J call TRBJ2-5; 8 nucleotides match TRBD2. The CDR3 totals 16 residues. Per the germline V gene, CDR1 is SNHLY and CDR2 is FYNNEI. Unmatched junction bases numbered 18, after V lost 4 bases and J lost 11 bases.

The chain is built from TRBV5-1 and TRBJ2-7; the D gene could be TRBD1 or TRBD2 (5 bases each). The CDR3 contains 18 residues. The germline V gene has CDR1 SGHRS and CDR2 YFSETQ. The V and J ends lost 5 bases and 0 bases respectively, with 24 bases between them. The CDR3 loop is CASSLSSGKRDHSYEQYF. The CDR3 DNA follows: TGCGCCAGCAGTTTGAGCTCGGGGAAACGGGACCACTCCTACGAGCAGTACTTC. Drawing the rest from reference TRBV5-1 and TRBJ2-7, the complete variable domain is KAGVTQTPRYLIKTRGQQVTLSCSPISGHRSVSWYQQTPGQGLQFLFEYFSETQRNKGNFPGRFSGRQFSNSRSEMNVSTLELGDSALYLCASSLSSGKRDHSYEQYFGPGTRLTVT.

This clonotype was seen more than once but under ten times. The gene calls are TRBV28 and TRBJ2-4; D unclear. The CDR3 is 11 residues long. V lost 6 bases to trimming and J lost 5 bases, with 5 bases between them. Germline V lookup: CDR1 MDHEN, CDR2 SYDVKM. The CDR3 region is CASSLQNIQYF. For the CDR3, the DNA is TGTGCCAGCAGCCTTCAAAACATTCAGTACTTC.

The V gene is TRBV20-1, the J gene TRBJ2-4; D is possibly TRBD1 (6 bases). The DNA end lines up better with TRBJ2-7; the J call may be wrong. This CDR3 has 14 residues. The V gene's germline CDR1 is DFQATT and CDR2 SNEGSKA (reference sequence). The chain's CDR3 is CSARAGRGHYEQYF. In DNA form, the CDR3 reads TGCAGTGCTAGAGCGGGCAGGGGTCACTACGAGCAGTACTTC.

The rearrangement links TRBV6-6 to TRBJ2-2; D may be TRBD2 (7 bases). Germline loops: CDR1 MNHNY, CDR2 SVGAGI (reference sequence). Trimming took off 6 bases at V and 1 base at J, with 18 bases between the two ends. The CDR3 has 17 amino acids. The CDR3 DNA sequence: TGTGCCAGCAGCGCGGAGGGGGGGTATGGGAACACCGGGGAGCTGTTTTTT. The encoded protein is CASSAEGGYGNTGELFF.

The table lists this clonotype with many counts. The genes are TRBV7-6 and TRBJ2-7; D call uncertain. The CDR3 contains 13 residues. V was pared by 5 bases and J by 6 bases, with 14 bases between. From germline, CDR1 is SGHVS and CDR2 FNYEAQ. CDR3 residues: CASSPGLGFEQYF. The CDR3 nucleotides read TGTGCCAGCAGCCCAGGTCTGGGTTTCGAGCAGTACTTC.

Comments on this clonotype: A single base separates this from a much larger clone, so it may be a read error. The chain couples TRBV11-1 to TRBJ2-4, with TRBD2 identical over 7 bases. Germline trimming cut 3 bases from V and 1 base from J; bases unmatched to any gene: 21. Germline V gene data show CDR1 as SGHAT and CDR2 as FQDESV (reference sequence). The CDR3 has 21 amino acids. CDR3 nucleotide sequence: TGTGCCAGCAGCTTGTTTGTCTTCGAGCGGGACCGAGGGAGTGCCAAAAACATTCAGTACTTC. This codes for CASSLFVFERDRGSAKNIQYF.

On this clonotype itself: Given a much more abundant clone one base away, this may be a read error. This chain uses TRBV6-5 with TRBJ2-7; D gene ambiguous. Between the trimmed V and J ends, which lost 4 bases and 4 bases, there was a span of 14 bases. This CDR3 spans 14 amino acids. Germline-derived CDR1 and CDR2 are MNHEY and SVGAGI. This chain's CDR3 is CASSCSSTSYEQYF. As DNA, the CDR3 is TGTGCCAGCAGTTGCTCGAGCACCTCTTACGAGCAGTACTTC.

In DNA, the CDR3 is TGTGCCAGCAGCTTACAGGCACAGGTCCCACCCGAGCAGTACTTC. The encoded protein is CASSLQAQVPPEQYF. The genes are TRBV7-8 and TRBJ2-7, with D possibly TRBD1 on 5 matching bases. V was cut by 2 bases and J by 6 bases, with 17 bases left in between. Germline V CDR1 and CDR2: SGHVS, FQNEAQ. This CDR3 comprises 15 residues. Based on the CDR3 plus reference TRBV7-8 and TRBJ2-7, the full variable domain is GAGVSQSPRYKVAKRGQDVALRCDPISGHVSLFWYQQALGQGPEFLTYFQNEAQLDKSGLPSDRFFAERPEGSVSTLKIQRTQQEDSAVYLCASSLQAQVPPEQYFGPGTRLTVT.

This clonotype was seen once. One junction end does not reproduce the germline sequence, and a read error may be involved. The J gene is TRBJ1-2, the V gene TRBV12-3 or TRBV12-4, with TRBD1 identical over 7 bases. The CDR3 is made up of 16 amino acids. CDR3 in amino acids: CASSWALTGSNYGYTF. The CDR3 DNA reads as TGTGCCAGCAGTTGGGCTCTGACAGGGTCTAATTATGGCTACACCTTC.

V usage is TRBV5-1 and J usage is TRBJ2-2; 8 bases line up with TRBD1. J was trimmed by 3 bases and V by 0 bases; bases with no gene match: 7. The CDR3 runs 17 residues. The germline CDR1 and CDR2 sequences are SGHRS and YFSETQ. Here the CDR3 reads CASSLDGQGVDTGELFF. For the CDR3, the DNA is TGCGCCAGCAGCTTGGACGGACAGGGCGTAGACACCGGGGAGCTGTTTTTT.

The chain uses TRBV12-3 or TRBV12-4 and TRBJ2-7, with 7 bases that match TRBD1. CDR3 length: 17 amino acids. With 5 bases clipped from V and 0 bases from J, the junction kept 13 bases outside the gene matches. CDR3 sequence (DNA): TGTGCCAGCAGTCGTTATCCGCGGACAGGAAGCTCCTACGAGCAGTACTTC. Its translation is CASSRYPRTGSSYEQYF.

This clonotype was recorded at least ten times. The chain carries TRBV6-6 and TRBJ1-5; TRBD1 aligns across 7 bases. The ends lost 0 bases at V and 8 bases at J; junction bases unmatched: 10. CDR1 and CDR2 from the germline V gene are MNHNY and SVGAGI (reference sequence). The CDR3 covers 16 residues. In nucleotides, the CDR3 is TGTGCCAGCAGTTACTCGAGGGGGCCCGGCCAAGAGCCCCAGCATTTT. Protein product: CASSYSRGPGQEPQHF.

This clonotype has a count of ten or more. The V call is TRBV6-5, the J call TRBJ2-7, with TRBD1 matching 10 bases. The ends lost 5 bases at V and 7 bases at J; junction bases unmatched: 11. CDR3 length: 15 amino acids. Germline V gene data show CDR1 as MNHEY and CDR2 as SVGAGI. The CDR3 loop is CASSLTSGQGYEQYF. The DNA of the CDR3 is TGTGCCAGCAGTCTTACATCGGGACAGGGGTATGAGCAGTACTTC.

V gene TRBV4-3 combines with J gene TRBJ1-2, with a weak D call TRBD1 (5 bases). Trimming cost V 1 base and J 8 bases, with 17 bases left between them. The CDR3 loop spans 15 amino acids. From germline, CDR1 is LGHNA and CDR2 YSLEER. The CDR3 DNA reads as TGCGCCAGCAGCCAAGTCGGGACCCCAACCGAGGGCTACACCTTC. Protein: CASSQVGTPTEGYTF.

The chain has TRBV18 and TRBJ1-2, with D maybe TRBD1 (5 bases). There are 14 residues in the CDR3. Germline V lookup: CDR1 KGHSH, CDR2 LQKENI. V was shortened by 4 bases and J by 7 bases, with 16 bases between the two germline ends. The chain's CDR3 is CASSLQQDDGGYTF. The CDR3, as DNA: TGTGCCAGCTCACTACAACAGGATGACGGTGGCTACACCTTC.

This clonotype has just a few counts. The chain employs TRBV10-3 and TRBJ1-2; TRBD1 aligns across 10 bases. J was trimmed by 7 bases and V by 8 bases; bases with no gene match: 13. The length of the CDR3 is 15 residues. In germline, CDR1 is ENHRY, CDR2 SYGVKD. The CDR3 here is CAIRRSGDRGSGYTF. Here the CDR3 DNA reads TGTGCCATCCGTAGATCGGGGGACAGGGGCAGTGGCTACACCTTC.

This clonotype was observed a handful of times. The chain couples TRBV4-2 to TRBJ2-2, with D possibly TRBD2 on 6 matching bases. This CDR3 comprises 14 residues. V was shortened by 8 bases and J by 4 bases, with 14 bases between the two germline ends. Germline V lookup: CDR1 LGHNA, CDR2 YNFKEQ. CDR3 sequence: CASRRERGTGELFF. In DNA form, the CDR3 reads TGTGCCAGCCGCCGGGAGAGGGGCACCGGGGAGCTGTTTTTT.

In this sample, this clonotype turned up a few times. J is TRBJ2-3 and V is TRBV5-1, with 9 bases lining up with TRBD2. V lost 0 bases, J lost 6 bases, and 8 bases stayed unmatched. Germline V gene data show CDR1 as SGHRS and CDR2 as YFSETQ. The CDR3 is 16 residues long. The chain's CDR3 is CASSLDERGALDTQYF. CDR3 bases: TGCGCCAGCAGCTTGGATGAGCGGGGGGCTCTGGATACGCAGTATTTT.

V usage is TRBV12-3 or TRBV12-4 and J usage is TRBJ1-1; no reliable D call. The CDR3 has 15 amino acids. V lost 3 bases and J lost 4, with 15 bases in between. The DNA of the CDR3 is TGTGCCAGCAGTTTTAGGGAATCCCTTTTCACTGAAGCTTTCTTT. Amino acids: CASSFRESLFTEAFF.